The clone carrying this TCR beta chain was seen more than once but under ten times. These data come from a study of blood T cells in healthy people across ages. Losses at the gene ends were 6 bases for V and 1 base for J; bases not matched to a gene: 3. There are 13 residues in the CDR3. The germline CDR1 and CDR2 sequences are MNHEY and SVGEGT. A J-beta primer mix and a sample-barcoded 5' primer were used in a second PCR of about 7 to 12 cycles. Each cDNA molecule received a tag from a template-switch adaptor that had 12 random nucleotides. TCRdb analysed the 5' RACE reads with MiXCR anew, one entry per CDR3 protein. In the table there are over 600,000 distinct CDR3 sequences, approximately 60% of which are singletons.

The sample was blood. This TCR came from a man in his forties or fifties in good health. The chain links TRBV6-2 or TRBV6-3 to TRBJ2-7; 7 bases are shared with TRBD1. As DNA, the CDR3 is TGTGCCAGCAGCTGGGACAGATCCTACGAGCAGTACTTC. This sequence encodes CASSWDRSYEQYF.